This is a list of T cell receptor beta chains from one sample in a study of T cell responses to AZD1222 COVID-19 vaccine. The table came from immunoSEQ multiplex PCR; TCRdb's copy has only in-frame clones and leaves some out. The sample shows under 200,000 clones, 85% to 95% of them seen only once. Specimen: peripheral blood, collected on day 0 of AZD1222 vaccination. Receptors were obtained from an adult in good health. Each CDR3 is given without its conserved first and last residue.

J gene: TRBJ2-1; V gene: TRBV4-1; CDR3 protein: ASSPRWEYNEQF
J gene: TRBJ2-2; V gene: TRBV7-6; CDR3 protein: ASSSTSGPVKGELF
J gene: TRBJ2-1; V gene: TRBV19; CDR3 protein: ASSPAWGRRWEQF
J gene: TRBJ1-2; V gene: TRBV12-3/TRBV12-4; CDR3 protein: ASSLGGLGYT
J gene: TRBJ2-5; V gene: TRBV10-3; CDR3 protein: AISAAETQY
J gene: TRBJ1-1; V gene: TRBV14; CDR3 protein: ASRFGVNTEAF
J gene: TRBJ2-4; V gene: TRBV7-9; CDR3 protein: ASSLQGTKNIQY
J gene: TRBJ1-2; V gene: TRBV18; CDR3 protein: ASSPDFGSAYGYT
J gene: TRBJ2-3; V gene: TRBV30; CDR3 protein: AWSVNTQY
J gene: TRBJ1-4; V gene: TRBV10-2; CDR3 protein: ASSGSTNEKLF
J gene: TRBJ1-1; V gene: TRBV12-3/TRBV12-4; CDR3 protein: ASSPLADTEAF
J gene: TRBJ2-5; V gene: TRBV6-1; CDR3 protein: ASSEGAGEVETQY
J gene: TRBJ2-4; V gene: TRBV12-3/TRBV12-4; CDR3 protein: ASSSPSVNIQY
J gene: TRBJ2-6; V gene: TRBV7-2; CDR3 protein: ASSFYGANVLT
J gene: TRBJ2-3; V gene: TRBV7-9; CDR3 protein: ASSLVPDTQY
J gene: TRBJ1-2; V gene: TRBV28; CDR3 protein: ASSWEAGGGYT
J gene: TRBJ1-5; V gene: TRBV13; CDR3 protein: ASSLWQPSQPQH
J gene: TRBJ2-7; V gene: TRBV5-1; CDR3 protein: ASSLDGTSATYEQY
J gene: TRBJ1-2; V gene: TRBV19; CDR3 protein: ASSMPQAGAYGYT
J gene: TRBJ1-5; V gene: TRBV5-1; CDR3 protein: ASSLGQGAPNQPQH
J gene: TRBJ2-2; V gene: TRBV5-6; CDR3 protein: ASSINAGVRELF
J gene: TRBJ1-5; V gene: TRBV2; CDR3 protein: ASSEVVNYSNQPQH
J gene: TRBJ1-1; V gene: TRBV6-5; CDR3 protein: ASRWMDRGTEAF
J gene: TRBJ2-7; V gene: TRBV29-1; CDR3 protein: SADSGRGYEQY
J gene: TRBJ2-2; V gene: TRBV7-2; CDR3 protein: ASSFTGAGELF
J gene: TRBJ1-3; V gene: TRBV6-1; CDR3 protein: ASSAQGTPYSGNTIY
J gene: TRBJ1-2; V gene: TRBV5-1; CDR3 protein: ASSLGQGLNYGYT
J gene: TRBJ1-1; V gene: TRBV27; CDR3 protein: ASSLSYWTGGMNTEAF
J gene: TRBJ1-5; V gene: TRBV6-1; CDR3 protein: ASSERPDLNQPQH
J gene: TRBJ2-5; V gene: TRBV9; CDR3 protein: ASSVGLAGVETQY
J gene: TRBJ1-2; V gene: TRBV9; CDR3 protein: ASSGWATSSDGYT